This TCR beta chain was documented in a study of OX40 agonist ivuxolimab in advanced cancers. Across the study: Participants averaged approximately 65 years of age (range 23 to 79) and were around 80% male.

Profiling relied on immunoSEQ multiplex PCR, and the TCRdb table lists in-frame clones only, not all of them. Of about 87,000 clones listed, less than 85% are singletons. This clone has just one count. Antigen: not known. CDR1 and CDR2 (germline): KGHSH, LQKENI. This CDR3 comprises 17 residues. V lost 2 bases to trimming and J lost 0 bases, with 14 bases between them. Study conclusions and caveats: Low clonal expansion, among the lowest seen, marked partial responders at 0.1-3.0 mg/kg. At doses 0.1 to 3.0 mg/kg, CD4+ and CD8+ clones expanded. On average, a greater number of expanded clones characterised CD8+ T cells relative to CD4+.

The receptor was derived from an adult with an advanced solid tumor such as melanoma, head and neck, liver or kidney cancer. Source: CD4+ or CD8+ T cells sorted from blood, taken in a trial of the OX40 agonist ivuxolimab. The chain carries TRBV18 and TRBJ1-3; D gene uncertain. CDR3 loop: CASSPGRLTISGNTIYF. CDR3 coding DNA: TGTGCCAGCTCACCAGGGCGGCTTACTATCTCTGGAAACACCATATATTTT. Variable domain in full (rest from reference TRBV18 and TRBJ1-3): NAGVMQNPRHLVRRRGQEARLRCSPMKGHSHVYWYRQLPEEGLKFMVYLQKENIIDESGMPKERFSAEFPKEGPSILRIQQVVRGDSAAYFCASSPGRLTISGNTIYFGEGSWLTVV.